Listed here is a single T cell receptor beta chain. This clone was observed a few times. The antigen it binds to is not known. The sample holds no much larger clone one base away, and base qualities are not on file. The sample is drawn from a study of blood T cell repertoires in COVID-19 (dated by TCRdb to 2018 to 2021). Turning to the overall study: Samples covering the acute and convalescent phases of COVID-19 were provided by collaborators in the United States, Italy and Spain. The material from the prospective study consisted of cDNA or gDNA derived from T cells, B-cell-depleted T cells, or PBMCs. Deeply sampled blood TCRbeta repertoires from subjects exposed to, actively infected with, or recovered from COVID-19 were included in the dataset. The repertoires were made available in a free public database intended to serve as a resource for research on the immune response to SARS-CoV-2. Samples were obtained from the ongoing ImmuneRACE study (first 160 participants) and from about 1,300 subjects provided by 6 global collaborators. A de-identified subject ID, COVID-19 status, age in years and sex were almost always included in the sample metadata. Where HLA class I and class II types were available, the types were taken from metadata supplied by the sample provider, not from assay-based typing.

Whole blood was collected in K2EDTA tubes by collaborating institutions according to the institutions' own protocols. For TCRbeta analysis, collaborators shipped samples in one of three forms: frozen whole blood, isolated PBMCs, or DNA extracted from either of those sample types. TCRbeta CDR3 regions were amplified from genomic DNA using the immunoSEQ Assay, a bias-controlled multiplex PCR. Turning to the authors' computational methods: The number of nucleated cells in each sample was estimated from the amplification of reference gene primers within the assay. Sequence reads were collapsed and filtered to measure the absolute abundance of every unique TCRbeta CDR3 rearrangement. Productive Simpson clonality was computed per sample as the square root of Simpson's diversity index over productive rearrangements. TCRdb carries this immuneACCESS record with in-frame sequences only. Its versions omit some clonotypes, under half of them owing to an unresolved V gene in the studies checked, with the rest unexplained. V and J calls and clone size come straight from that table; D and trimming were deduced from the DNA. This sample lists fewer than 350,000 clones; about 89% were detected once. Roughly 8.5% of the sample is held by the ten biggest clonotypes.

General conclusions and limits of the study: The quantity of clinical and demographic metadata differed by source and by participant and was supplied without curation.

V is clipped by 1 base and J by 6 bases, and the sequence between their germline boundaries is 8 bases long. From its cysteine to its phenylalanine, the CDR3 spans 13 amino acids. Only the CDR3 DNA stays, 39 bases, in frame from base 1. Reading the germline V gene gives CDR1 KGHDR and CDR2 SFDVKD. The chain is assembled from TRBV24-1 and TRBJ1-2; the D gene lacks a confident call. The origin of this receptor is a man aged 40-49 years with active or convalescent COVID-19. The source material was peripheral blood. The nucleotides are TGTGCCACCAGTGATTTCACAGAGAATGGCTACACCTTC. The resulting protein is CATSDFTENGYTF.